This TCR beta chain was captured by sequencing in a study of blood T cells in healthy people across ages. A second about 6 to 11 cycle PCR used barcoded and J-beta primers. TCRdb re-analysed the 5' RACE reads in MiXCR, keeping a single row per CDR3 protein. The table lists 650,000 to 800,000 distinct CDR3 sequences, around two fifths of them singletons, with roughly 18% in the top ten. Germline CDR1 is DFQATT and CDR2 is SNEGSKA (reference sequence). This CDR3 region has 17 residues. The V end lost 3 bases, the J end lost 0 bases, and 20 bases lay between the germline ends. This TCR was recovered from a man aged 60-69 years in good health. The sequenced material came from blood. This chain joins TRBV20-1 and TRBJ1-2; D possibly corresponds to TRBD1 (5 bases). DNA of the CDR3: TGCAGTGCTAGGAGTTCCTCAGGGCGGCGGCCTAACTATGGCTACACCTTC. This encodes CSARSSSGRRPNYGYTF.